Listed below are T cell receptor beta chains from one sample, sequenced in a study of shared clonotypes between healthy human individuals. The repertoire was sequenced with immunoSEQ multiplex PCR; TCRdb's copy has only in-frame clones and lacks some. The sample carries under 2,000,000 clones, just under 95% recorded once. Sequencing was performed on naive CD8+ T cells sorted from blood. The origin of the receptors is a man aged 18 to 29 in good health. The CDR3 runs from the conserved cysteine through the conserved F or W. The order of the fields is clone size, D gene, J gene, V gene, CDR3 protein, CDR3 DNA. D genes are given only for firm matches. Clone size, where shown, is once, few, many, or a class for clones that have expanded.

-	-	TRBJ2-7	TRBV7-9	CASSSTRDEIVTYF	TGTGCCAGCAGCTCCACCCGGGACGAGATTGTCACGTACTTC
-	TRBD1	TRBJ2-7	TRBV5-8	CASSHGQGGYEQYF	TGTGCCAGCAGCCACGGACAGGGGGGATACGAGCAGTACTTC
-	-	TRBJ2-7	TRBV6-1	CASSDWVWYEQYF	TGTGCCAGCAGTGACTGGGTGTGGTACGAGCAGTACTTC
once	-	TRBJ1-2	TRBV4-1	CASSQVPAGGGYTF	TGCGCCAGCAGCCAAGTACCGGCGGGTGGAGGCTACACCTTC
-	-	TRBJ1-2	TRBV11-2	CASSLDHGYTF	TGTGCCAGCAGCTTAGATCATGGCTACACCTTC
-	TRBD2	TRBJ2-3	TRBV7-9	CASSSGLAGGLTDTQYF	TGTGCCAGCAGCTCGGGACTAGCGGGGGGGCTAACAGATACGCAGTATTTT
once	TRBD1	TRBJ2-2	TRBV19	CASSLAWTGGNTGELFF	TGTGCCAGTAGTCTTGCTTGGACAGGGGGCAACACCGGGGAGCTGTTTTTT
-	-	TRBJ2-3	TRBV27	CASSSWGDTQYF	TGTGCCAGCAGCTCTTGGGGGGATACGCAGTATTTT
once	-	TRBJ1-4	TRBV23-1	CASSLTGCYATNEKLFF	TGCGCCAGCAGTTTGACAGGATGTTATGCAACTAATGAAAAACTGTTTTTT
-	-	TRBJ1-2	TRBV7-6	CASSPEASRVYGYTF	TGTGCCAGCAGCCCAGAGGCTAGCAGGGTCTATGGCTACACCTTC
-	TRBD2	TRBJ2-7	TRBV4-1	CASSHVSGAGSYEQYF	TGCGCCAGCAGCCATGTCAGCGGGGCAGGCTCCTACGAGCAGTACTTC
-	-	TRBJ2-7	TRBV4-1	CASSQDRTVTYEQYF	TGCGCCAGCAGCCAAGATAGGACAGTTACCTACGAGCAGTACTTC
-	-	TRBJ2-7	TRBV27	CASSALAVGGYEQYF	TGTGCCAGCAGCGCGCTCGCGGTGGGGGGCTACGAGCAGTACTTC
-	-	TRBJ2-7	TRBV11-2	CASRGAGRYEQYF	TGTGCCAGCAGAGGGGCAGGGCGCTACGAGCAGTACTTC
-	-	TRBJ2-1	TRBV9	CASSVAGDSAYNEQFF	TGTGCCAGCAGCGTAGCTGGAGACAGCGCCTACAATGAGCAGTTCTTC
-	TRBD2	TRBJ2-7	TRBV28	CASALAGGDYEQYF	TGTGCCAGCGCACTAGCGGGGGGCGACTACGAGCAGTACTTC
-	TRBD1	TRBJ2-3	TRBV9	CASSEQGTDTQYF	TGTGCCAGCAGCGAACAGGGGACAGATACGCAGTATTTT
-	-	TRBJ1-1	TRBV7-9	CASSFTEGLNTEAFF	TGTGCCAGCAGCTTTACGGAGGGCCTGAACACTGAAGCTTTCTTT
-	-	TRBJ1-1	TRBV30	CAWRGLTKATEAFF	TGTGCCTGGAGAGGTTTGACTAAGGCCACTGAAGCTTTCTTT
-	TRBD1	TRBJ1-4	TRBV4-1	CASSQRPTGGDLEKLFF	TGCGCCAGCAGCCAGAGACCGACAGGGGGCGATCTCGAAAAACTGTTTTTT
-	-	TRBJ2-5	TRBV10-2	CASSERRGGLNQETQYF	TGCGCCAGCAGTGAAAGAAGGGGCGGTTTAAACCAAGAGACCCAGTACTTC